The sequence of this T cell receptor (beta chain) was determined in a study of blood T cell repertoires in COVID-19. Study summary: Whether acute or convalescent, the COVID-19 samples came from the United States, Italy and Spain. PBMCs, B-cell-depleted T cells, or T cells were the source of the cDNA or gDNA that made up the material.

Original methodology: Cell counts per sample came from amplifying reference gene primers. The table came from immunoSEQ multiplex PCR; TCRdb's copy has only in-frame clones and leaves some out. Clone size and the V and J calls come from that table; the DNA yielded D and trimming. Among roughly 670,000 clones listed, 85% to 90% were seen once. The CDR3 length is 16 residues. The sequenced material came from peripheral blood. The chain links TRBV21-1 to TRBJ1-6; the table's TRBD1 call for D was not verified on the DNA. TRBV21-1 is a pseudogene segment. This TCR was recovered from a woman in her late teens or twenties with acute or convalescent COVID-19. The CDR3, as DNA: TGTGCCAGCAGCAAAGCGAGTAGGGGGTGGGTAACACCCCTCCACTTT. Encoded protein: CASSKASRGWVTPLHF.